The 31 T cell receptor beta chains presented below share a single source sample, sequenced in a study of cytomegalovirus exposure and HLA in healthy donors. PCR primers comprised 60 Vbeta and 13 Jbeta primers. The method was immunoSEQ multiplex PCR; TCRdb's version includes in-frame clones alone and lacks a portion of them. The sample has about 120,000 clones; approximately 78% are singletons. The sequenced sample was PBMCs. These receptors all stem from a woman in her thirties or forties in good health and CMV-seronegative.

The chain joins TRBV28 to TRBJ2-1; 8 nucleotides match TRBD2. V was clipped by 7 bases and J by 0 bases; unmatched bases: 5. The germline CDR1 and CDR2 sequences are MDHEN and SYDVKM. There are 15 residues in the CDR3. CDR3 nucleotide sequence: TGTGCCAGCACCCGGGCGGGAGGCTCCTACAATGAGCAGTTCTTC. Translated, it gives CASTRAGGSYNEQFF.

The chain couples TRBV6-6 to TRBJ2-3, with D uncertain. The CDR3 consists of 13 residues. CDR1 and CDR2 (germline): MNHNY, SVGAGI (reference sequence). With 0 bases removed from V and 6 bases from J, the gap between germline ends came to 7 bases. The CDR3 here is CASSYSVADTQYF. The CDR3 region has the DNA TGTGCCAGCAGTTACTCGGTTGCGGATACGCAGTATTTT.

This clone was seen a handful of times. The chain employs TRBV11-2 and TRBJ2-7; 11 bases match TRBD2. Germline V gene data show CDR1 as SGHAT and CDR2 as FQNNGV. J was trimmed by 2 bases and V by 7 bases; bases with no gene match: 10. The CDR3 consists of 16 residues. CDR3: CASTPLGLAETYEQYF. The CDR3 DNA reads TGTGCCAGCACCCCTCTGGGACTAGCGGAGACCTACGAGCAGTACTTC. Full variable domain (outside the CDR3, taken from reference TRBV11-2 and TRBJ2-7): EAGVAQSPRYKIIEKRQSVAFWCNPISGHATLYWYQQILGQGPKLLIQFQNNGVVDDSQLPKDRFSAERLKGVDSTLKIQPAKLEDSAVYLCASTPLGLAETYEQYFGPGTRLTVT.

A word on this clone: One end of the junction is discordant with germline, which a read error may explain. The rearrangement links TRBV5-4 to TRBJ2-2; 9 bases match TRBD2. The CDR3 loop spans 15 amino acids. CDR1 and CDR2 from the germline V gene are SGHNT and YYREEE (reference sequence). The CDR3, as DNA: TGTGCCAGCAGCCCCAGCGGGGGGAATACCGGGGAGCTGCTTTTT. Protein: CASSPSGGNTGELLF.

The chain uses TRBV27 and TRBJ1-5; D remains ambiguous. Per the germline V gene, CDR1 is MNHEY and CDR2 is SMNVEV (reference sequence). The CDR3 is made up of 13 amino acids. Trimming cost V 5 bases and J 3 bases, with 8 bases left between them. Written as DNA, the CDR3 is TGTGCCAGCAGTCCGGGTTACAATCAGCCCCAGCATTTT. This gives the protein CASSPGYNQPQHF.

The rearrangement uses TRBV6-6 and TRBJ2-5; 8 nucleotides align to TRBD2. Germline V gene sequence: CDR1 MNHNY, CDR2 SVGAGI (reference sequence). There are 14 residues in the CDR3. The J segment lost 0 bases and the V segment lost 6 bases, leaving 3 bases of the junction unmatched. The CDR3 DNA reads TGTGCCAGCAGAATGACTAGCGACCAAGAGACCCAGTACTTC. Its translation: CASRMTSDQETQYF.

This chain uses TRBV11-2 with TRBJ1-1; D not resolved. CDR3 length: 13 residues. The germline V gene encodes CDR1 SGHAT and CDR2 FQNNGV. Trimming shortened V by 1 base and J by 1 base, and 4 bases separated the two germline ends. The CDR3 protein is CASSLVQNTEAFF. The CDR3 coding sequence is TGTGCCAGCAGCTTAGTCCAGAACACTGAAGCTTTCTTT.

The V call is TRBV15, the J call TRBJ1-1; D not certain. The germline V gene encodes CDR1 LNHNV and CDR2 YYDKDF (reference sequence). Trimming left V 0 bases short and J 2 bases short, with 7 bases between. The CDR3 spans 14 residues. The CDR3 sequence: CATSRDVTNTEAFF. In DNA, the CDR3 is TGTGCCACCAGCAGAGATGTGACAAACACTGAAGCTTTCTTT.

The chain employs TRBV6-4 and TRBJ1-2, with D tentatively TRBD1 (5 bases). The germline gives CDR1 MRHNA, CDR2 SNTAGT. This CDR3 region has 19 residues. Trimming pared 5 bases from V and 5 bases from J, leaving 30 bases between. The CDR3: CASSNGHDPTDSPRYGYTF. Written as DNA, the CDR3 is TGTGCCAGCAGTAACGGACATGATCCCACAGACAGTCCCAGGTATGGCTACACCTTC.

This clone turned up a few times. The V and J genes are TRBV11-3 and TRBJ2-7; 10 nucleotides line up with TRBD1. Trimming removed 3 bases from V and 7 bases from J; junction bases left unmatched: 6. The CDR3 is made up of 14 amino acids. Germline V CDR1 and CDR2: SGHNT, YENEEA. The CDR3 DNA reads TGTGCCAGCAGCTTCGGACAGGGGGTGGGAGAGCAGTACTTC. Translated: CASSFGQGVGEQYF. The entire variable domain, with the rest obtained from reference TRBV11-3 and TRBJ2-7, is as follows: EAGVVQSPRYKIIEKKQPVAFWCNPISGHNTLYWYLQNLGQGPELLIRYENEEAVDDSQLPKDRFSAERLKGVDSTLKIQPAELGDSAVYLCASSFGQGVGEQYFGPGTRLTVT.

This clone was counted once. The rearrangement joins TRBV20-1 to TRBJ2-7; possibly TRBD1 for D (6 bases). Trimming pared 4 bases from V and 4 bases from J, leaving 8 bases between. The germline CDR1 and CDR2 sequences are DFQATT and SNEGSKA (reference sequence). This CDR3 spans 11 amino acids. CDR3 bases: TGCAGTGCTACCCAGGGGTACGAGCAGTACTTC. Translating gives CSATQGYEQYF.

The chain employs TRBV6-6 and TRBJ2-7; a weak D match, TRBD1 (7 bases). V was cut by 0 bases and J by 4 bases, with 13 bases left in between. Germline lookup yields CDR1 MNHNY and CDR2 SVGAGI (reference sequence). This CDR3 is built from 15 residues. CDR3 protein: CASSYSTTGTYEQYF. DNA of the CDR3: TGTGCCAGCAGTTACTCCACGACAGGGACTTACGAGCAGTACTTC.

The chain links TRBV19 to TRBJ1-1, with D unclear. The CDR3 totals 13 residues. CDR1 is LNHDA, CDR2 SQIVND, per germline (reference sequence). V lost 7 bases, J lost 1 base, and 10 bases lay in between. The CDR3 is CASMASPNTEAFF. The CDR3 coding sequence is TGTGCCAGTATGGCCTCTCCGAACACTGAAGCTTTCTTT.

This clone was observed a handful of times. The chain links TRBV7-2 to TRBJ2-1, with a weak D call TRBD2 (5 bases). V shed 5 bases and J shed 7 bases, with 15 bases lying between them. The CDR3 extends over 14 amino acids. Per germline, CDR1 SGHTA and CDR2 FQGNSA. The CDR3 DNA is TGTGCCAGCAGCATTATCCCCCGGGGTAATGAGCAGTTCTTC. Protein sequence: CASSIIPRGNEQFF.

This chain connects TRBV4-2 to TRBJ2-3, with 13 nucleotides matching TRBD2. J was trimmed by 0 bases and V by 1 base; bases with no gene match: 1. This CDR3 is 17 amino acids long. Germline V gene sequence: CDR1 LGHNA, CDR2 YNFKEQ. The CDR3 reads CASSQGTSGGSTDTQYF. The CDR3 nucleotides read TGTGCCAGCAGCCAAGGGACTAGCGGGGGTAGCACAGATACGCAGTATTTT.

The chain is built from TRBV4-2 and TRBJ2-7; D unclear. Germline V gives CDR1 LGHNA, CDR2 YNFKEQ. The CDR3 loop spans 16 amino acids. With 2 bases removed from V and 2 bases from J, the gap between germline ends came to 16 bases. This CDR3 reads CASSQKVYGSAYEQYF. The CDR3 region has the DNA TGTGCCAGCAGCCAAAAAGTGTACGGGTCTGCCTACGAGCAGTACTTC.

This clone was seen a handful of times. This rearrangement joins TRBV27 to TRBJ2-3; unclear D gene. CDR3 size: 16 residues. The V end was cut by 5 bases, the J end by 3 bases, with 18 bases between. Germline V CDR1 and CDR2: MNHEY, SMNVEV (reference sequence). The CDR3: CASSPRNRIGTDTQYF. CDR3 DNA sequence: TGTGCCAGCAGTCCTAGAAACCGGATTGGGACAGATACGCAGTATTTT.

The J gene is TRBJ2-3, the V gene TRBV2; TRBD2 agrees at 7 bases. Germline CDR1 and CDR2: SNHLY and FYNNEI. With 4 bases clipped from V and 10 bases from J, the junction kept 11 bases outside the gene matches. The CDR3 sequence is 14 residues long. CDR3 sequence: CASSGRLALEAQYF. CDR3 DNA sequence: TGTGCCAGCAGTGGTAGACTAGCACTAGAGGCGCAGTATTTT. Full variable domain (remainder filled in from reference TRBV2 and TRBJ2-3): EPEVTQTPSHQVTQMGQEVILRCVPISNHLYFYWYRQILGQKVEFLVSFYNNEISEKSEIFDDQFSVERPDGSNFTLKIRSTKLEDSAMYFCASSGRLALEAQYFGPGTRLTVL.

This clone has only a few counts. V gene TRBV19 combines with J gene TRBJ2-3; a possible D gene is TRBD1 (6 bases). Trimming left V 3 bases short and J 4 bases short, with 8 bases between. Germline CDR1 reads LNHDA; CDR2 reads SQIVND (reference sequence). The CDR3 covers 13 residues. In DNA form, the CDR3 reads TGTGCCAGTAGTATTCCAGGGGCAGATACGCAGTATTTT. Encoded protein: CASSIPGADTQYF.

This clone was recorded only once. J is TRBJ1-3 and V is TRBV11-3; TRBD1 matches at 9 bases. The CDR3 length is 17 residues. The germline CDR1 and CDR2 sequences are SGHNT and YENEEA. V lost 5 bases, J lost 7 bases, and 15 bases stayed unmatched. CDR3 loop: CASSIDSRTGAGNTIYF. CDR3 sequence (DNA): TGTGCCAGCAGCATCGACTCCCGGACAGGGGCCGGGAACACCATATATTTT.

The chain carries TRBV2 and TRBJ1-5; D call uncertain. The V gene's germline CDR1 is SNHLY and CDR2 FYNNEI. V was shortened by 10 bases and J by 3 bases, with 13 bases between the two germline ends. The CDR3 covers 13 residues. The CDR3 reads CATRGQANQPQHF. CDR3 bases: TGTGCCACAAGAGGGCAGGCCAATCAGCCCCAGCATTTT.

To note about this clone: The junction and the germline gene differ at one end; a read error may be behind it. The chain is built from TRBV7-9 and TRBJ2-2, with D tentatively TRBD2 (5 bases). Germline V gene data show CDR1 as SEHNR and CDR2 as FQNEAQ (reference sequence). CDR3 size: 16 residues. The CDR3: CSSSLSLGSNTGELFF. Here the CDR3 DNA reads TGTTCCAGCAGCTTAAGTCTGGGGAGCAACACCGGGGAGCTGTTTTTT.

A single count supports this clone. This chain links TRBV2 with TRBJ2-3; perhaps TRBD2 as D (5 bases). The CDR3 is 14 residues long. Germline CDR1 and CDR2: SNHLY and FYNNEI. Trimming removed 4 bases from V and 3 bases from J, with 11 bases in between. CDR3 in DNA: TGTGCCAGCAGTGGACTATTGGTAACAGATACGCAGTATTTT. Encoded protein: CASSGLLVTDTQYF.

The chain couples TRBV9 to TRBJ2-7; no clear D gene. V lost 0 bases, J lost 3 bases, and 4 bases lay in between. This CDR3 has 12 residues. Per the germline V gene, CDR1 is SGDLS and CDR2 is YYNGEE. The CDR3 nucleotides read TGTGCCAGCAGCGTAGACAGCTACGAGCAGTACTTC. This encodes CASSVDSYEQYF.

This chain uses TRBV7-3 with TRBJ2-4, with a weak D call TRBD2 (5 bases). CDR1 SGHTA and CDR2 FQGTGA come from the germline V gene. V was trimmed by 10 bases and J by 2 bases, leaving 9 bases between them. The CDR3 sequence is 12 residues long. The CDR3 sequence is CAKTGSKNIQYF. In DNA form, the CDR3 reads TGTGCCAAGACGGGATCCAAAAACATTCAGTACTTC.

This chain links TRBV7-6 with TRBJ2-1, with a weak D call TRBD2 (5 bases). The CDR3 contains 13 residues. CDR1 SGHVS and CDR2 FNYEAQ come from the germline V gene. The V end was cut by 7 bases, the J end by 7 bases, with 14 bases between. The CDR3 spells CASTLDTGNEQFF. The CDR3 DNA sequence: TGTGCCAGCACCCTAGACACGGGGAATGAGCAGTTCTTC.

The V call is TRBV5-1, the J call TRBJ1-5; 7 nucleotides line up with TRBD1. The germline V gene encodes CDR1 SGHRS and CDR2 YFSETQ. V shed 4 bases and J 1 base; nucleotides not matched to a gene: 5. The CDR3 runs to 15 residues. CDR3 residues: CASSLTGQSNQPQHF. The CDR3 DNA sequence: TGCGCCAGCAGCCTGACAGGGCAGAGCAATCAGCCCCAGCATTTT. Drawing the rest from reference TRBV5-1 and TRBJ1-5, the complete variable domain is KAGVTQTPRYLIKTRGQQVTLSCSPISGHRSVSWYQQTPGQGLQFLFEYFSETQRNKGNFPGRFSGRQFSNSRSEMNVSTLELGDSALYLCASSLTGQSNQPQHFGDGTRLSIL.

The chain combines TRBV2 with TRBJ2-5; TRBD2 aligns across 7 bases. This CDR3 has 13 amino acids. V lost 8 bases and J lost 4; bases outside the gene matches: 7. From germline, CDR1 is SNHLY and CDR2 FYNNEI. CDR3 DNA: TGTGCCAGCCAAACGGGAGGAGGAGAGACCCAGTACTTC. Protein product: CASQTGGGETQYF.

The chain has TRBV11-1 and TRBJ2-5; maybe TRBD2 (5 bases). This CDR3 is 14 amino acids long. The V gene's germline CDR1 is SGHAT and CDR2 FQDESV (reference sequence). V was trimmed by 2 bases and J by 5 bases, leaving 12 bases between them. The CDR3 region is CASSLRGVKETQYF. The CDR3 bases are TGTGCCAGCAGCTTACGGGGTGTGAAGGAGACCCAGTACTTC.

The chain couples TRBV28 to TRBJ1-5; a possible D gene is TRBD1 (5 bases). CDR1 and CDR2 from the germline V gene are MDHEN and SYDVKM. The V end lost 2 bases, the J end lost 0 bases, and 11 bases lay between the germline ends. The CDR3 is made up of 16 amino acids. This CDR3 reads CASSLGGGYSNQPQHF. In nucleotides, the CDR3 is TGTGCCAGCAGTTTAGGTGGGGGGTATAGCAATCAGCCCCAGCATTTT.

The chain has TRBV9 and TRBJ2-1, with D possibly TRBD1 on 6 matching bases. The CDR3 loop spans 15 amino acids. Germline CDR1 is SGDLS and CDR2 is YYNGEE. Trimming pared 0 bases from V and 10 bases from J, leaving 17 bases between. The DNA of the CDR3 is TGTGCCAGCAGCGTAGTGGGGGCCGTTTTAGGCGAGCAGTTCTTC. This encodes CASSVVGAVLGEQFF.